Listed here is a single T cell receptor beta chain. RNA was extracted with the RNeasy kit, and a quantity of roughly 0.45 to 1 ug was reverse transcribed using random hexamers. TCRdb re-analysed the immunoSEQ multiplex PCR reads in MiXCR, keeping a single row per CDR3 protein. The sample carries some 140,000 distinct CDR3 sequences, over 75% recorded once. The sample comes from a study of CD8 T cells in Susac syndrome. Germline V gene sequence: CDR1 SGHVS, CDR2 FQNEAQ. The CDR3 is made up of 19 amino acids. Trimming cost V 4 bases and J 8 bases; bases outside gene matches: 14. The chain carries TRBV7-8 and TRBJ2-1; 16 positions match TRBD2. This sequence was found in a human donor with multiple sclerosis. The sample taken for sequencing was CD8+ T cells from PBMCs. The DNA for the CDR3 is TGTGCCAGCAGCTCCACCGGGACTAGCGGGAGGGCCGGTATGGATGAGCAGTTCTTC. This sequence encodes CASSSTGTSGRAGMDEQFF. Full variable domain (outside the CDR3, taken from reference TRBV7-8 and TRBJ2-1): GAGVSQSPRYKVAKRGQDVALRCDPISGHVSLFWYQQALGQGPEFLTYFQNEAQLDKSGLPSDRFFAERPEGSVSTLKIQRTQQEDSAVYLCASSSTGTSGRAGMDEQFFGPGTRLTVL.